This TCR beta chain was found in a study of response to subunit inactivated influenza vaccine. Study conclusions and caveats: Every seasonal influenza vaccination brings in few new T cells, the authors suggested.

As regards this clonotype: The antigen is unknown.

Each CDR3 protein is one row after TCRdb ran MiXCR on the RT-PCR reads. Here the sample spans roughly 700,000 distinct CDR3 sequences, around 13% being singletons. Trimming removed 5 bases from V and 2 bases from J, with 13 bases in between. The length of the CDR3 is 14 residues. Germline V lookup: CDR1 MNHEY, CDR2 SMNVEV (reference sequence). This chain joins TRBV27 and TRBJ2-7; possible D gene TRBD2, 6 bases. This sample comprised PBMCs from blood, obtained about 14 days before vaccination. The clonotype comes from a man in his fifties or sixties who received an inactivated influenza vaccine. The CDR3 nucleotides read TGTGCCAGCAGTCTACAGCGGGCTACCTACGAGCAGTACTTC. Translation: CASSLQRATYEQYF.